A selection of T cell receptor beta chains follows, all from one sample in a study of cytomegalovirus exposure and HLA in healthy donors. Profiling relied on immunoSEQ multiplex PCR, and the TCRdb table lists in-frame clones only, not all of them. The sample holds about 180,000 clones; 70% to 80% are singletons and the top ten take over 2%. Sequencing was done on a sample of PBMCs. The origin of the receptors is a man in his sixties in good health and CMV-seronegative. Each CDR3 is given with its conserved first and last residue. The D gene is left open where the match is weak. Rows give clone size only sometimes, using once, few, many, or a class for an expanded clone.

D: TRBD1; J: TRBJ2-6; size: NA; V: TRBV5-5; CDR3: CASSQRDRGSSGANVLTF; DNA: TGTGCCAGCAGCCAACGGGACAGGGGAAGCTCTGGGGCCAACGTCCTGACTTTC
D: TRBD1; J: TRBJ1-2; size: NA; V: TRBV9; CDR3: CASSVGGTGNYGYTF; DNA: TGTGCCAGCAGCGTAGGCGGGACAGGGAACTATGGCTACACCTTC
D: NA; J: TRBJ2-1; size: NA; V: TRBV5-4; CDR3: CASSLERKYNEQFF; DNA: TGTGCCAGCAGCTTGGAGCGGAAGTACAATGAGCAGTTCTTC
D: TRBD1; J: TRBJ1-6; size: NA; V: TRBV5-1; CDR3: CASRPRTGGEDSPLHF; DNA: TGCGCCAGCAGGCCGAGGACAGGCGGTGAAGATTCACCCCTCCACTTT
D: NA; J: TRBJ1-2; size: NA; V: TRBV29-1; CDR3: CSVEAAQDYGYPF; DNA: TGCAGCGTTGAGGCAGCGCAGGACTATGGCTACCCCTTC
D: TRBD2; J: TRBJ2-6; size: NA; V: TRBV7-8; CDR3: CASSLIVQGGSGANVLTF; DNA: TGTGCCAGCAGCTTAATCGTCCAGGGAGGGTCTGGGGCCAACGTCCTGACTTTC
D: NA; J: TRBJ1-5; size: NA; V: TRBV7-2; CDR3: CASSLNLGGNQPQHF; DNA: TGTGCCAGCAGCTTAAACTTAGGGGGCAATCAGCCCCAGCATTTT
D: TRBD2; J: TRBJ2-1; size: NA; V: TRBV11-1; CDR3: CASSSRLAGEEQFF; DNA: TGTGCCAGCAGCTCGAGACTAGCGGGAGAGGAGCAGTTCTTC
D: NA; J: TRBJ1-4; size: NA; V: TRBV27; CDR3: CASSLRRGEKLFF; DNA: TGTGCCAGCAGTTTAAGAAGGGGGGAAAAACTGTTTTTT
D: TRBD1; J: TRBJ2-7; size: NA; V: TRBV2; CDR3: CASSEWGQGDEQYF; DNA: TGTGCCAGCAGTGAATGGGGACAGGGGGACGAGCAGTACTTC
D: NA; J: TRBJ2-7; size: NA; V: TRBV19; CDR3: CASSTQGTYEQYF; DNA: TGTGCCAGTAGTACCCAGGGGACCTACGAGCAGTACTTC
D: NA; J: TRBJ2-1; size: NA; V: TRBV14; CDR3: CASSQDGGPRIEQFF; DNA: TGTGCCAGCAGCCAAGACGGGGGGCCTAGGATTGAGCAGTTCTTC
D: TRBD1; J: TRBJ1-1; size: few; V: TRBV6-5; CDR3: CASAPGQGDTEAFF; DNA: TGTGCCAGCGCACCGGGACAGGGAGACACTGAAGCTTTCTTT
D: NA; J: TRBJ1-2; size: NA; V: TRBV6-6; CDR3: CASSSGGYTF; DNA: TGTGCCAGCAGTTCCGGTGGCTACACCTTC
D: NA; J: TRBJ2-7; size: NA; V: TRBV13; CDR3: CASSLRRGPYEQYF; DNA: TGTGCCAGCAGCTTACGGCGGGGTCCCTACGAGCAGTACTTC
D: NA; J: TRBJ1-5; size: NA; V: TRBV10-3; CDR3: CAISKQGGGNQPQHF; DNA: TGTGCCATCAGTAAACAGGGTGGCGGCAATCAGCCCCAGCATTTT
D: TRBD1; J: TRBJ1-3; size: NA; V: TRBV4-1; CDR3: CASSQDRGPGNTIYF; DNA: TGCGCCAGCAGCCAAGACAGGGGGCCTGGAAACACCATATATTTT
D: NA; J: TRBJ2-2; size: NA; V: TRBV5-1; CDR3: CASSYGVGELFF; DNA: TGCGCCAGCAGCTACGGGGTCGGGGAGCTGTTTTTT
D: TRBD1; J: TRBJ2-7; size: NA; V: TRBV19; CDR3: CASSIGRDRSSYEQYF; DNA: TGTGCCAGTAGTATCGGGCGGGACAGGAGCTCCTACGAGCAGTACTTC
D: NA; J: TRBJ2-7; size: NA; V: TRBV29-1; CDR3: CSVETAYEQYF; DNA: TGCAGCGTTGAGACAGCCTACGAGCAGTACTTC
D: NA; J: TRBJ2-7; size: NA; V: TRBV2; CDR3: CASSPTSFEQYF; DNA: TGTGCCAGCAGTCCAACTAGTTTCGAGCAGTACTTC
D: NA; J: TRBJ1-2; size: NA; V: TRBV7-2; CDR3: CASPPRGVMNYGYTF; DNA: TGTGCCAGCCCACCCCGGGGGGTGATGAACTATGGCTACACCTTC
D: TRBD1; J: TRBJ1-2; size: once; V: TRBV19; CDR3: CASSRTGVDYYGYTF; DNA: TGTGCCAGTAGCCGAACAGGGGTTGATTACTATGGCTACACCTTC
D: NA; J: TRBJ1-4; size: few; V: TRBV7-7; CDR3: CASSLDRNEKLFF; DNA: TGTGCTAGCAGCTTAGACAGAAATGAAAAACTGTTTTTT
D: TRBD2; J: TRBJ2-3; size: NA; V: TRBV18; CDR3: CASSPQLAGLDTQYF; DNA: TGTGCCAGCTCACCACAACTAGCGGGTTTAGATACGCAGTATTTT
D: TRBD1; J: TRBJ1-1; size: NA; V: TRBV18; CDR3: CASSPRDRVESTEAFF; DNA: TGTGCCAGCTCACCACGGGACAGGGTAGAAAGCACTGAAGCTTTCTTT
D: TRBD1; J: TRBJ2-1; size: NA; V: TRBV5-4; CDR3: CASSVDRVNEQFF; DNA: TGTGCCAGCAGCGTTGACAGGGTCAATGAGCAGTTCTTC
D: NA; J: TRBJ2-1; size: NA; V: TRBV29-1; CDR3: CSVAAGTSPYNEQFF; DNA: TGCAGCGTTGCCGCCGGGACAAGCCCCTACAATGAGCAGTTCTTC
D: TRBD2; J: TRBJ2-7; size: NA; V: TRBV5-6; CDR3: CASSGVGRVRTSTYEQYF; DNA: TGTGCCAGCAGCGGAGTCGGTCGGGTCAGGACTAGCACCTACGAGCAGTACTTC
D: TRBD1; J: TRBJ2-3; size: NA; V: TRBV6-6; CDR3: CASSLGQAYGDTQYF; DNA: TGTGCCAGCAGTTTGGGACAGGCGTATGGGGATACGCAGTATTTT
D: TRBD1; J: TRBJ2-7; size: NA; V: TRBV28; CDR3: CASSPSPMGQGAYEQYF; DNA: TGTGCCAGCAGTCCCTCCCCTATGGGGCAGGGGGCGTACGAGCAGTACTTC
D: TRBD2; J: TRBJ2-7; size: NA; V: TRBV5-1; CDR3: CASSLGLAGSYEQYF; DNA: TGCGCCAGCAGTTTGGGACTAGCGGGCTCCTACGAGCAGTACTTC
D: TRBD1; J: TRBJ2-5; size: NA; V: TRBV5-4; CDR3: CASSLAGQGSYF; DNA: TGTGCCAGCAGCTTAGCGGGACAGGGCTCGTACTTC
D: TRBD1; J: TRBJ1-1; size: NA; V: TRBV2; CDR3: CASSGRTGDLEAFF; DNA: TGTGCCAGCAGTGGCCGGACAGGTGACCTGGAAGCTTTCTTT
D: NA; J: TRBJ2-1; size: NA; V: TRBV5-6; CDR3: CASSLDGHAYLYEQFF; DNA: TGTGCCAGCAGCTTAGATGGACATGCCTACCTCTATGAGCAGTTCTTC
D: TRBD1; J: TRBJ1-1; size: NA; V: TRBV4-2; CDR3: CASSQGDRDTEAFF; DNA: TGTGCCAGCAGCCAAGGGGACAGGGACACTGAAGCTTTCTTT
D: NA; J: TRBJ2-7; size: NA; V: TRBV19; CDR3: CASSTRNSYEQYF; DNA: TGTGCCAGTAGCACCAGAAACTCCTACGAGCAGTACTTC
D: TRBD2; J: TRBJ2-5; size: NA; V: TRBV4-1; CDR3: CASSPGPGGGETQYF; DNA: TGCGCCAGCAGCCCAGGACCGGGAGGTGGAGAGACCCAGTACTTC
D: NA; J: TRBJ2-1; size: NA; V: TRBV10-1; CDR3: CASSGVRDEQFF; DNA: TGCGCCAGCAGTGGAGTCAGGGATGAGCAGTTCTTC
D: TRBD2; J: TRBJ2-3; size: few; V: TRBV2; CDR3: CASTGLAGWSGDTQYF; DNA: TGTGCCAGCACGGGACTAGCGGGATGGAGTGGAGATACGCAGTATTTT
D: NA; J: TRBJ1-2; size: once; V: TRBV30; CDR3: CAWSDGITNYGYTF; DNA: TGTGCCTGGAGTGACGGGATTACTAACTATGGCTACACCTTC
D: TRBD1; J: TRBJ1-4; size: NA; V: TRBV19; CDR3: CASNSPNRGGNEKLFF; DNA: TGTGCCAGTAACAGCCCCAACAGGGGAGGCAATGAAAAACTGTTTTTT
D: TRBD1; J: TRBJ1-5; size: NA; V: TRBV6-5; CDR3: CASSLGQGIQPQHF; DNA: TGTGCCAGCAGTTTGGGACAGGGTATACAGCCCCAGCATTTT
D: TRBD2; J: TRBJ2-3; size: few; V: TRBV9; CDR3: CASSVQPRGGTSGLSTDTQYF; DNA: TGTGCCAGCAGCGTCCAACCAAGGGGAGGGACTAGCGGGCTTAGCACAGATACGCAGTATTTT
D: NA; J: TRBJ2-1; size: NA; V: TRBV6-1; CDR3: CATNSYNEQFF; DNA: TGTGCCACCAACTCCTACAATGAGCAGTTCTTC
D: NA; J: TRBJ1-5; size: NA; V: TRBV19; CDR3: CASSITGNQPQHF; DNA: TGTGCCAGTAGTATAACAGGTAATCAGCCCCAGCATTTT
D: NA; J: TRBJ1-2; size: few; V: TRBV14; CDR3: CASSQAGVYGYTF; DNA: TGTGCCAGCAGCCAGGCAGGGGTTTATGGCTACACCTTC
D: NA; J: TRBJ1-1; size: few; V: TRBV28; CDR3: CASSLSGVNTEAFF; DNA: TGTGCCAGCAGTTTATCGGGAGTGAACACTGAAGCTTTCTTT
D: NA; J: TRBJ1-1; size: few; V: TRBV5-1; CDR3: CASTYGELGTEAFF; DNA: TGCGCCAGCACCTATGGGGAGTTGGGCACTGAAGCTTTCTTT
D: NA; J: TRBJ1-5; size: NA; V: TRBV19; CDR3: CASSFVRGGFNQPQHF; DNA: TGTGCCAGTAGTTTCGTTCGGGGGGGATTCAATCAGCCCCAGCATTTT
D: TRBD2; J: TRBJ2-7; size: NA; V: TRBV5-1; CDR3: CASSESRGGDYEQYF; DNA: TGCGCCAGCAGCGAATCGCGGGGGGGCGACTACGAGCAGTACTTC
D: NA; J: TRBJ2-2; size: NA; V: TRBV7-2; CDR3: CASSRSMLASTGELFF; DNA: TGTGCCAGCAGCCGTTCGATGCTAGCGAGTACCGGGGAGCTGTTTTTT
D: TRBD1; J: TRBJ2-7; size: NA; V: TRBV10-3; CDR3: CAIRGSGGRGEQYF; DNA: TGTGCCATCAGAGGGTCAGGGGGCAGGGGCGAGCAGTACTTC